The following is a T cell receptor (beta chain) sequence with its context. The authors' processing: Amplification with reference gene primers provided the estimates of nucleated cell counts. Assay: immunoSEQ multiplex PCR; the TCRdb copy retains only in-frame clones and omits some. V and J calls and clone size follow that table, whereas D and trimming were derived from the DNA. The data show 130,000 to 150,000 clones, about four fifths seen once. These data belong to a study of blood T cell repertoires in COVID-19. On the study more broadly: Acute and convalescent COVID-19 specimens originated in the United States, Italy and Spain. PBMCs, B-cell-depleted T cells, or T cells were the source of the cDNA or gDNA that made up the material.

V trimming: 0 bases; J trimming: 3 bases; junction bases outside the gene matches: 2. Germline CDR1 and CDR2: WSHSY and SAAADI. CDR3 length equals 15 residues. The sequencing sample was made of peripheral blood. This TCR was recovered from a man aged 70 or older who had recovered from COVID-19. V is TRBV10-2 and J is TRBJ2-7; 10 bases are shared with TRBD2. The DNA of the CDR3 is TGCGCCAGCAGTGAGTCGGCTAGCGGGGGCTACGAGCAGTACTTC. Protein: CASSESASGGYEQYF.